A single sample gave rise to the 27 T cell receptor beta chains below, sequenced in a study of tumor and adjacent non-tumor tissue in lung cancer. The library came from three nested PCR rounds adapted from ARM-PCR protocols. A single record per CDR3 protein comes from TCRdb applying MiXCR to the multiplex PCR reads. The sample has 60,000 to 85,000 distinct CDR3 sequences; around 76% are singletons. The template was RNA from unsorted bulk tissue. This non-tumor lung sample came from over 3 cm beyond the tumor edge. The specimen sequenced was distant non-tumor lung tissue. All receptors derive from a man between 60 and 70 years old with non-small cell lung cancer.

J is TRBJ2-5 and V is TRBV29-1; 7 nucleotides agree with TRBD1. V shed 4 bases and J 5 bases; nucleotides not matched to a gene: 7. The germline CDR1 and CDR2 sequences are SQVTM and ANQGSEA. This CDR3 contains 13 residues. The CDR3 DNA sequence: TGCAGCGTTGGGACAGGACCACGGGAGACCCAGTACTTC. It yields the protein CSVGTGPRETQYF.

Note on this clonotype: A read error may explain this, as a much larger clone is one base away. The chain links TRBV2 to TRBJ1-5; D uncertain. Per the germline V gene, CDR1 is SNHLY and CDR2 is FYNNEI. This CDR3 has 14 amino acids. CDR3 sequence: CASSEAERNRPQHF. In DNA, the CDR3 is TGTGCCAGCAGTGAGGCGGAAAGGAATCGGCCCCAGCATTTT.

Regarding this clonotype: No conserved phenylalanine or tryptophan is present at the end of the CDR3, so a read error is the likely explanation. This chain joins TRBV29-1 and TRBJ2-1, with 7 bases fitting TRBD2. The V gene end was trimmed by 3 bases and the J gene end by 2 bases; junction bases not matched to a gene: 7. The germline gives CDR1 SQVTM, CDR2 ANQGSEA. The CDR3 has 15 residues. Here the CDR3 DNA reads TGCAGCGTTGATCTAGCTAGCGGTGCCTACAATGAGCAGTTCTTA. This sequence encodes CSVDLASGAYNEQFL.

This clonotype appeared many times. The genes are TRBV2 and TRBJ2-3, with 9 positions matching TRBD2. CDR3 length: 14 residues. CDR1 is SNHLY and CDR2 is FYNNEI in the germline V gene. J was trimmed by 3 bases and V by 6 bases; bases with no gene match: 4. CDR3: CASRPSGITDTQYF. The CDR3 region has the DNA TGTGCCAGCAGGCCTAGCGGGATAACAGATACGCAGTATTTT.

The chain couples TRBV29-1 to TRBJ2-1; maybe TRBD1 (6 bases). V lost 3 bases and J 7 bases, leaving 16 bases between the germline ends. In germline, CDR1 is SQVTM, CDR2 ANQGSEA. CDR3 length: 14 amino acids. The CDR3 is CSVDRGSSCNEQFF. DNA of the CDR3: TGCAGCGTTGATAGGGGGAGCTCCTGTAATGAGCAGTTCTTC.

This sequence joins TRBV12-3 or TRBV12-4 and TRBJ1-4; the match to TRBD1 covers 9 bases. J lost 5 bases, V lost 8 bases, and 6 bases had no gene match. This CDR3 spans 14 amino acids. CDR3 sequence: CASCLGQGNEKLFF. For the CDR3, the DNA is TGTGCCAGCTGCCTCGGACAGGGGAATGAAAAACTGTTTTTT.

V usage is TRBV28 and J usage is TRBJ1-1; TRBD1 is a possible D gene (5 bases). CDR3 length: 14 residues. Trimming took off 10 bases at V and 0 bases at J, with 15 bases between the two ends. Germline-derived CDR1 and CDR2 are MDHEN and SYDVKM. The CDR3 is CANRSRDLNTEAFF. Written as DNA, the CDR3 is TGTGCCAACAGGTCAAGGGACCTGAACACTGAAGCTTTCTTT.

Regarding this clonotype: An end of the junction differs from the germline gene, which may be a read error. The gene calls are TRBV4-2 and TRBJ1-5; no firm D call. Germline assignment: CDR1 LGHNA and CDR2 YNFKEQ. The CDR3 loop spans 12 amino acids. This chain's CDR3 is CACSQGNRPQHF. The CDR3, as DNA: TGTGCCTGCAGCCAAGGCAATCGGCCCCAGCATTTT.

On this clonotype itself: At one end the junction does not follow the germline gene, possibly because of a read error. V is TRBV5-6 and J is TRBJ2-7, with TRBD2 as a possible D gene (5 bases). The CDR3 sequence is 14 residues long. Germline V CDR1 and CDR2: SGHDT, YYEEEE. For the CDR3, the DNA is TGTGTCAGCAGCTTATCCGGGGAGCCCTACGAGCAGTACTTC. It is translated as CVSSLSGEPYEQYF.

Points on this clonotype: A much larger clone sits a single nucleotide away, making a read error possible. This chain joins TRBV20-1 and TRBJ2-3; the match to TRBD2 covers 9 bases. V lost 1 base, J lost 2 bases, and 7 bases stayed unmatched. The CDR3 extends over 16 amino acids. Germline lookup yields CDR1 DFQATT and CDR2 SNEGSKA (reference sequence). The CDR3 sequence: CSARGTSVRITDTQYF. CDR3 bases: TGCAGTGCTAGAGGGACTAGCGTGAGAATCACAGATACGCAGTATTTT.

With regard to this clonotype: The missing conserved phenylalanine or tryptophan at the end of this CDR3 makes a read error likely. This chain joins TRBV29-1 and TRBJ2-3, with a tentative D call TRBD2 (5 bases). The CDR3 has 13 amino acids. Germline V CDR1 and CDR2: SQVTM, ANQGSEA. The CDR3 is CSVSWESTDTQYS. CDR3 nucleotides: TGTAGCGTTTCGTGGGAGAGCACAGATACGCAGTATTCT.

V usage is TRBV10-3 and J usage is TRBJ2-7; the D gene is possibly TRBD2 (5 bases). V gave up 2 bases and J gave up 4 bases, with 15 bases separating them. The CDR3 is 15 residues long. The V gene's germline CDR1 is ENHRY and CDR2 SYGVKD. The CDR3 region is CAISEGTRRRYEQYF. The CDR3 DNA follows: TGTGCCATCAGTGAGGGTACCAGGAGGAGGTACGAGCAGTACTTC.

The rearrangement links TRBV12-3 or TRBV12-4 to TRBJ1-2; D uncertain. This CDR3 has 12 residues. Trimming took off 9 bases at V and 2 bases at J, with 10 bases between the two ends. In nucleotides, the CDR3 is TGTGCCAGGCATGGCGGGAACTATGGCTACACCTTC. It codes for CARHGGNYGYTF.

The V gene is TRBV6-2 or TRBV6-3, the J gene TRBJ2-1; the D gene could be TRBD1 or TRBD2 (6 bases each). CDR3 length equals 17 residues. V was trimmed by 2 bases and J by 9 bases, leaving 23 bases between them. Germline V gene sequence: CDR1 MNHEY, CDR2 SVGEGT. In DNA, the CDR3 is TGTGCCAGCAGTTACAATATATGCGGGACATTCCCCCCTGAGCAGTTCTTC. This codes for CASSYNICGTFPPEQFF.

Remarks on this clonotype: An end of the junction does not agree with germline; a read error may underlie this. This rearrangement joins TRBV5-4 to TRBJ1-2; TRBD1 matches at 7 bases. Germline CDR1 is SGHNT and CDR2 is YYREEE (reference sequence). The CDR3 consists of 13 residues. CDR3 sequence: CASSPETGSGYSF. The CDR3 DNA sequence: TGTGCCAGCAGCCCGGAGACAGGGTCTGGCTACAGCTTC.

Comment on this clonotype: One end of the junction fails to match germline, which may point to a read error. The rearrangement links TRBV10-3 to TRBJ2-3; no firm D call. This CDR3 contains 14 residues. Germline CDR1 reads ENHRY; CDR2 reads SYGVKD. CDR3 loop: CAISEYGATDTRYF. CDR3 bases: TGTGCCATCAGTGAGTATGGAGCAACAGATACGCGGTATTTT.

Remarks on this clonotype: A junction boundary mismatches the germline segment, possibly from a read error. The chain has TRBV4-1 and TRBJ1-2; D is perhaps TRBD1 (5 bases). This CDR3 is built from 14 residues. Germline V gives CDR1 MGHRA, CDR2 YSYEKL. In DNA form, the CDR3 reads TGCGCCAGCAGGCAGGCCGGGACGAGGGGTGGCCACACCTTC. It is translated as CASRQAGTRGGHTF.

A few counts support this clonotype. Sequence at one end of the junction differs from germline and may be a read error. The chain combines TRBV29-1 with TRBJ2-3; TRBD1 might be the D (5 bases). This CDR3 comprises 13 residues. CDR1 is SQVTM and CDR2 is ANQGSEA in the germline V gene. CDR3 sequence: CGVIEGDTDTQYF. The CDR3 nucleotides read TGCGGCGTTATAGAAGGGGACACAGATACGCAGTATTTT.

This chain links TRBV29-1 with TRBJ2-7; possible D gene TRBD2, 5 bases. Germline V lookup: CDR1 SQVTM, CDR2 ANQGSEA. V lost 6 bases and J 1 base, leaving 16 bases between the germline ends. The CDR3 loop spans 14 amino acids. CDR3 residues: CSVYGETSSYEQYF. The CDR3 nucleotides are TGCAGCGTCTACGGGGAAACATCTTCCTACGAGCAGTACTTC.

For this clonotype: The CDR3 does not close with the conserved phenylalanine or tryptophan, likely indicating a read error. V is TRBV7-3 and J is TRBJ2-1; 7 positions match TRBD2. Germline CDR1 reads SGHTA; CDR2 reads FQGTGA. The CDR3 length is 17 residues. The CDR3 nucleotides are TGTGCCAGCAGCCCCCAGGGAGGGGCCCGGTCCTACAATGAACAGTTCTGC. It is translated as CASSPQGGARSYNEQFC.

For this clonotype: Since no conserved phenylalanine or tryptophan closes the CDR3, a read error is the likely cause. This chain's CDR3 is CSVERGGEGTYEQYL. The CDR3 nucleotides read TGCAGCGTTGAACGGGGGGGCGAGGGGACCTACGAGCAGTACCTC. The chain links TRBV29-1 to TRBJ2-7, with TRBD2 matching 8 bases. Germline V gives CDR1 SQVTM, CDR2 ANQGSEA. The CDR3 is 15 residues long. Trimming cost V 2 bases and J 2 bases; bases outside gene matches: 8.

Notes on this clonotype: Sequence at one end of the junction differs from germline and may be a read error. CDR3 nucleotides: TGCGCCAACAGCCAAGAGGGGGCCGGCCCCCCTCTAATTGAGCAGTACTTC. Translating gives CANSQEGAGPPLIEQYF. The chain is built from TRBV4-1 and TRBJ2-7, with 7 bases lining up with TRBD1. Germline loops: CDR1 MGHRA, CDR2 YSYEKL. The CDR3 is 17 amino acids.

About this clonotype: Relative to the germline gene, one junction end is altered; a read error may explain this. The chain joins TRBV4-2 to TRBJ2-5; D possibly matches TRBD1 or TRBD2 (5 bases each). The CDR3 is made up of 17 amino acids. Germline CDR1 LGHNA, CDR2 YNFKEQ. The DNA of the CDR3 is TGTGCCAGCAGCCACCCAAGAGTAGGGGACCGTCCTGGGAGCCAGTATTTC. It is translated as CASSHPRVGDRPGSQYF.

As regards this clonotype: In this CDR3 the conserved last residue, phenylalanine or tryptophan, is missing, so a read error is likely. CDR3 sequence (DNA): TGTGCCAGCAGCTTTAAGGCAGGGGTGGTGGGAGAGGCCCAGTACTAC. Protein: CASSFKAGVVGEAQYY. The chain uses TRBV11-2 and TRBJ2-5; TRBD1 is a possible D gene (6 bases). Per germline, CDR1 SGHAT and CDR2 FQNNGV. This CDR3 contains 16 residues.

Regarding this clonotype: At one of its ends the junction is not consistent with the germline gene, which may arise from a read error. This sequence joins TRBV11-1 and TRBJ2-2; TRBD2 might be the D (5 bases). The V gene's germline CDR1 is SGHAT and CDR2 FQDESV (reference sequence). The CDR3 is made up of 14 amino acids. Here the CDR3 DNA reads TGTGCCAGCTGCTATAGTAGTGGCACCGGGGAGTTGTCTTTT. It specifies CASCYSSGTGELSF.

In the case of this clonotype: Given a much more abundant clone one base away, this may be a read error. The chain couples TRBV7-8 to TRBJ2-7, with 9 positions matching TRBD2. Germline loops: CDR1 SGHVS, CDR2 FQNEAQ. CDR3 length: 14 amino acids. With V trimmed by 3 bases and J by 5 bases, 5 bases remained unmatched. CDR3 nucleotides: TGTGCCAGCAGCTTGGGACTAGCAGTCAACGAGCAGTACTTC. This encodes CASSLGLAVNEQYF. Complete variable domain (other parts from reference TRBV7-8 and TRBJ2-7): GAGVSQSPRYKVAKRGQDVALRCDPISGHVSLFWYQQALGQGPEFLTYFQNEAQLDKSGLPSDRFFAERPEGSVSTLKIQRTQQEDSAVYLCASSLGLAVNEQYFGPGTRLTVT.

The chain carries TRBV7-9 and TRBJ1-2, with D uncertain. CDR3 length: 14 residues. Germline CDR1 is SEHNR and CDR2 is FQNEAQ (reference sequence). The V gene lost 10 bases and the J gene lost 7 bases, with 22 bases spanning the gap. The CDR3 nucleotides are TGTGCCATCTGCTTAGGGATGGCGCCCCTTGGCTACACCTTC. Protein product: CAICLGMAPLGYTF.